Below, 16 T cell receptor beta chains from the same sample are listed, as sequenced in a study of identical twins. A single record per CDR3 protein comes from TCRdb applying MiXCR to the 5' RACE reads. The sample holds about 690,000 distinct CDR3 sequences; around 5.7% are singletons and the top ten take 1.5% to 2%. The source material was naive T cells sorted from blood. These receptor sequences come from a man aged 18 to 29 in good health.

This clonotype occurred many times. This chain links TRBV7-9 with TRBJ2-3; 10 nucleotides align to TRBD1. The CDR3 consists of 17 residues. Germline V lookup: CDR1 SEHNR, CDR2 FQNEAQ (reference sequence). V was clipped by 4 bases and J by 4 bases; unmatched bases: 11. This CDR3 is CASSSPRDRGVADTQYF. The DNA of the CDR3 is TGTGCCAGCAGCTCCCCCAGGGACAGGGGCGTAGCAGATACGCAGTATTTT.

This clonotype was counted at least ten times. The rearrangement joins TRBV29-1 to TRBJ2-7, with 10 bases matching TRBD2. This CDR3 contains 13 residues. The junction had 5 bases not matched to a gene; V was cut back by 3 bases and J by 6 bases. Germline V gives CDR1 SQVTM, CDR2 ANQGSEA. CDR3 in DNA: TGCAGCGTTGAGTCCCTAGCGGGAGCCGAGCAGTACTTC. Its protein is CSVESLAGAEQYF.

V gene TRBV19 combines with J gene TRBJ2-7, with a possible D match to TRBD1 (6 bases). CDR3 length: 13 amino acids. V gave up 1 base and J gave up 6 bases, with 10 bases separating them. Germline-derived CDR1 and CDR2 are LNHDA and SQIVND (reference sequence). CDR3 nucleotides: TGTGCCAGTAGTATAGTTTCAGGGGCCGAGCAGTACGTC. It translates to CASSIVSGAEQYV.

Remarks on this clonotype: A much larger clonotype is one base distant, so this may be a read error. The chain is built from TRBV27 and TRBJ2-7; TRBD2 might be the D (6 bases). CDR1 is MNHEY, CDR2 SMNVEV, per germline (reference sequence). V dropped 2 bases and J dropped 9 bases, with 29 bases sitting between them. The CDR3 extends over 18 amino acids. Written as DNA, the CDR3 is TGTGCCAGCAGTTTAATGGCCGGAGGGTTGGGGAGTGAGGACGGGCAGTACTTC. Amino acid sequence: CASSLMAGGLGSEDGQYF.

This clonotype was counted ten times or more. The J gene is TRBJ2-7, the V gene TRBV2; the match to TRBD1 covers 9 bases. Germline CDR1 reads SNHLY; CDR2 reads FYNNEI. V lost 1 base to trimming and J lost 5 bases; unmatched junction nucleotides: 6. The CDR3 is 15 residues long. CDR3 sequence: CASSEGDRGRNEQYF. In nucleotides, the CDR3 is TGTGCCAGCAGTGAAGGAGACAGGGGGAGGAACGAGCAGTACTTC. The variable domain in full, with the rest retrieved from reference TRBV2 and TRBJ2-7, is EPEVTQTPSHQVTQMGQEVILRCVPISNHLYFYWYRQILGQKVEFLVSFYNNEISEKSEIFDDQFSVERPDGSNFTLKIRSTKLEDSAMYFCASSEGDRGRNEQYFGPGTRLTVT.

At least ten counts were recorded for this clonotype. The chain couples TRBV9 to TRBJ1-1, with D perhaps matching TRBD1 (6 bases). This CDR3 is 16 amino acids long. Per the germline V gene, CDR1 is SGDLS and CDR2 is YYNGEE. Trimming stripped 3 bases from V and 1 base from J, with 16 bases between. In DNA form, the CDR3 reads TGTGCCAGCAGCGACAGGGTCGGGGTATCGAACACTGAAGCTTTCTTT. It translates to CASSDRVGVSNTEAFF. The full variable domain, its missing parts supplied by reference TRBV9 and TRBJ1-1, is DSGVTQTPKHLITATGQRVTLRCSPRSGDLSVYWYQQSLDQGLQFLIQYYNGEERAKGNILERFSAQQFPDLHSELNLSSLELGDSALYFCASSDRVGVSNTEAFFGQGTRLTVV.

There are a few counts of this clonotype. The V gene is TRBV18, the J gene TRBJ2-7, with D perhaps TRBD2 (5 bases). The CDR3 is 15 residues long. V was shortened by 2 bases and J by 7 bases, with 18 bases between the two germline ends. In germline, CDR1 is KGHSH, CDR2 LQKENI. CDR3 protein: CASSPLVSALREQYF. The CDR3 DNA reads as TGTGCCAGCTCACCATTGGTTAGCGCCCTTCGGGAGCAGTACTTC.

This rearrangement joins TRBV29-1 to TRBJ2-7; D gene ambiguous. Germline values: CDR1 SQVTM, CDR2 ANQGSEA. This CDR3 contains 12 residues. V lost 5 bases, J lost 4 bases, and 12 bases lay in between. The CDR3 region is CSVRVNLYEQYV. DNA for the CDR3: TGCAGCGTTCGGGTTAACCTGTACGAGCAGTACGTC.

This clonotype has at least ten counts. This chain connects TRBV5-1 to TRBJ2-3; D is possibly TRBD2 (6 bases). This CDR3 has 15 amino acids. V shed 0 bases and J shed 6 bases, with 14 bases lying between them. Germline V gene sequence: CDR1 SGHRS, CDR2 YFSETQ. The CDR3, as DNA: TGCGCCAGCAGCTTGGGTAGCGGTTCACTCGATACGCAGTATTTT. Translation: CASSLGSGSLDTQYF.

This clonotype occurred many times. The rearrangement uses TRBV20-1 and TRBJ2-7; 9 bases match TRBD1. With V trimmed by 5 bases and J by 3 bases, 14 bases remained unmatched. The CDR3 has 16 residues. Per germline, CDR1 DFQATT and CDR2 SNEGSKA (reference sequence). This CDR3 is CSAEVTGTGSIYEQYF. The CDR3 DNA reads as TGCAGTGCTGAGGTGACCGGGACAGGGTCGATCTACGAGCAGTACTTC.

This clonotype was observed at least ten times. The rearrangement links TRBV4-3 to TRBJ2-2; D is unclear. The CDR3 runs 14 residues. Trimming shortened V by 1 base and J by 6 bases, and 9 bases separated the two germline ends. Germline V gene sequence: CDR1 LGHNA, CDR2 YSLEER. This CDR3 is CASSQVPLAGELFF. The CDR3 nucleotides read TGCGCCAGCAGCCAAGTCCCATTGGCCGGGGAGCTGTTTTTT.

The chain carries TRBV12-3 or TRBV12-4 and TRBJ2-7, with D hard to call. The CDR3 covers 15 residues. Trimming removed 5 bases from V and 0 bases from J, with 14 bases in between. CDR3 region: CASSNRPSHSYEQYF. Here the CDR3 DNA reads TGTGCCAGCAGTAATCGACCTTCCCACTCCTACGAGCAGTACTTC.

This clonotype appeared a few times. The chain links TRBV15 to TRBJ1-1; TRBD1 matches 7 bases. Losses at the gene ends were 3 bases for V and 2 bases for J; bases not matched to a gene: 12. In germline, CDR1 is LNHNV, CDR2 YYDKDF (reference sequence). There are 17 residues in the CDR3. The chain's CDR3 is CATSSYPGTDLNTEAFF. CDR3 coding DNA: TGTGCCACCAGCAGCTACCCCGGGACAGACCTTAACACTGAAGCTTTCTTT.

This clonotype occurred many times. The V and J genes are TRBV5-1 and TRBJ1-3; D perhaps matches TRBD1 (5 bases). Germline V lookup: CDR1 SGHRS, CDR2 YFSETQ. V was shortened by 0 bases and J by 2 bases, with 9 bases between the two germline ends. The CDR3 spans 15 residues. This CDR3 reads CASSLAGQAGNTIYF. CDR3 sequence (DNA): TGCGCCAGCAGCTTGGCAGGGCAGGCTGGAAACACCATATATTTT.

This clonotype was recorded many times. The V and J genes are TRBV29-1 and TRBJ2-1; D call uncertain. V was trimmed by 2 bases and J by 1 base, leaving 15 bases between them. Per the germline V gene, CDR1 is SQVTM and CDR2 is ANQGSEA. This CDR3 spans 16 amino acids. Written as DNA, the CDR3 is TGCAGCGTTGAACGTGGCAGCGTGGGTTCCTACAATGAGCAGTTCTTC. It translates to CSVERGSVGSYNEQFF.

This clonotype was detected a few times. CDR3 nucleotide sequence: TGTGCCAGCAGCTTAGCCAGGGCCCGGGAGACCCAGTACTTC. Protein: CASSLARARETQYF. The chain recombines TRBV7-6 with TRBJ2-5; tentative D call: TRBD1 (5 bases). V lost 0 bases to trimming and J lost 5 bases, with 10 bases between them. The CDR3 totals 14 residues. The germline CDR1 and CDR2 sequences are SGHVS and FNYEAQ.